Sequencing of this T cell receptor beta chain was carried out in a study of blood T cells in healthy people across ages. This clonotype was detected many times. Its antigen is not identified. The J segment lost 6 bases and the V segment lost 2 bases, leaving 7 bases of the junction unmatched. This CDR3 is built from 16 residues. In germline, CDR1 is SGHTA, CDR2 FQGTGA. The authors ran a second PCR of 7 to 11 cycles using a sample-barcoded 5' primer and a J-beta primer mix. The template-switch adaptor, which had 12 random nucleotides, put a tag on each cDNA molecule. TCRdb reprocessed the 5' RACE reads via MiXCR and lists one record per CDR3 protein. The table includes 1.5 million to 2 million distinct CDR3 sequences, roughly 30% detected once. Findings and caveats of the study: There was a strong correlation between TCR beta diversity and naive T cell percentage. One million T cells yielded diversity estimates that were considered underestimates. PBMCs were not sorted, which prevented a conclusive comparison of naive versus antigen-experienced cells.

The chain couples TRBV7-3 to TRBJ2-1, with 10 bases that match TRBD2. The source of this sequence is a woman aged 30 to 39 in good health. Material: blood. Written as DNA, the CDR3 is TGTGCCAGCAGCTTAGTGGCACTAGCGGGGAGCAATGAGCAGTTCTTC. Protein sequence: CASSLVALAGSNEQFF.